This TCR beta chain originates from a study of blood T cell repertoires in COVID-19. Study as a whole: Nucleic acid was either cDNA or gDNA, and it came from T cells, B-cell-depleted T cells, or PBMCs.

The Seattle patients joined while their infection was active and were tracked longitudinally afterward. Methods used by the authors: Nucleated cell number was recorded as an estimate derived from reference gene primer amplification. Profiled with immunoSEQ multiplex PCR; TCRdb holds only in-frame clones, not every one. V, J and clone size reflect that table, while D and trimming were determined from the DNA. The sample consists of about 300,000 clones, more than 80% of them appearing once. Germline loops: CDR1 GTSNPN, CDR2 SVGIG (reference sequence). V lost 1 base and J lost 6, with 10 bases in between. The CDR3 runs to 12 residues.

The source is a woman in her twenties or thirties with COVID-19, enrolled during active disease. The rearrangement uses TRBV30 and TRBJ2-7; D ambiguous. The sequencing sample was made of peripheral blood. The CDR3 protein is CAWSAPGLEQYF. The CDR3 DNA follows: TGTGCCTGGAGTGCCCCAGGCCTCGAGCAGTACTTC.